These 9 T cell receptor beta chains originate from one sample sequenced in a study of neoadjuvant nivolumab and ipilimumab in lung cancer. The method was immunoSEQ multiplex PCR; TCRdb's version includes in-frame clones alone and lacks a portion of them. The sample consists of roughly 6,200 clones, around three fifths of them appearing once. Sequencing used tumor tissue, obtained after neoadjuvant nivolumab, alone or with ipilimumab, at or shortly before surgery. These receptors originate from an adult with non-small cell lung cancer.

Judged by abundance, this clone is medium-sized. One end of the junction fails to match germline, which may point to a read error. This chain uses TRBV6-6 with TRBJ2-3, with TRBD2 identical over 7 bases. Germline V gene sequence: CDR1 MNHNY, CDR2 SVGAGI (reference sequence). The CDR3 is 16 residues long. Here the CDR3 DNA reads TGTGCCATCAGTAAATCGGGACTACCGAGGACAGATACGCAGTATTTT. It specifies CAISKSGLPRTDTQYF.

The chain is built from TRBV5-1 and TRBJ2-1; a weak D match, TRBD1 (6 bases). V was clipped by 4 bases and J by 10 bases, with 15 bases between them. CDR3 size: 13 residues. Germline loops: CDR1 SGHRS, CDR2 YFSETQ. For the CDR3, the DNA is TGCGCCAGCAGCCCCCGGACAGTGGGAGAGCAGTTCTTC. Protein: CASSPRTVGEQFF.

This clone was found a few times. The chain uses TRBV11-2 and TRBJ2-7; D gene ambiguous. The CDR3 is 12 amino acids. Germline CDR1 SGHAT, CDR2 FQNNGV. V was cut by 0 bases and J by 4 bases, with 4 bases left in between. CDR3 region: CASSLERYEQYF. The CDR3 DNA reads TGTGCCAGCAGCTTAGAGAGGTACGAGCAGTACTTC.

The chain is built from TRBV30 and TRBJ2-2; 8 bases fit TRBD1. This CDR3 comprises 16 residues. The V segment lost 2 bases and the J segment 7 bases; nucleotides outside the gene matches: 12. The V gene's germline CDR1 is GTSNPN and CDR2 SVGIG (reference sequence). CDR3 amino acids: CAWSPLGTGGDGELFF. Written as DNA, the CDR3 is TGTGCCTGGAGTCCCCTCGGGACAGGTGGTGACGGGGAGCTGTTTTTT.

This clone was counted only a few times. The chain employs TRBV2 and TRBJ2-3; 12 nucleotides line up with TRBD2. CDR3 size: 16 residues. Germline assignment: CDR1 SNHLY and CDR2 FYNNEI. Trimming cost V 6 bases and J 3 bases; bases outside gene matches: 7. In DNA form, the CDR3 reads TGTGCCAGCAGGATGACTAGCGGGAGAGGGACAGATACGCAGTATTTT. Translated: CASRMTSGRGTDTQYF.

The chain joins TRBV7-2 to TRBJ2-1; TRBD2 aligns across 12 bases. After removal of 2 bases from V and 0 bases from J, the junction contained 8 bases not matched to a gene. CDR3 length: 19 amino acids. Germline V gives CDR1 SGHTA, CDR2 FQGNSA. CDR3 residues: CASSLLAGGPKSSYNEQFF. The CDR3 bases are TGTGCCAGCAGCTTACTAGCGGGAGGGCCTAAGAGCTCCTACAATGAGCAGTTCTTC.

The V call is TRBV11-3, the J call TRBJ2-1, with 7 bases lining up with TRBD2. V lost 3 bases, J lost 7 bases, and 9 bases stayed unmatched. Germline CDR1 and CDR2: SGHNT and YENEEA. The CDR3 length is 15 residues. This chain's CDR3 is CASSFGGSRGNEQFF. CDR3 nucleotide sequence: TGTGCCAGCAGCTTTGGCGGGAGTCGGGGAAATGAGCAGTTCTTC.

This chain joins TRBV28 and TRBJ2-5; D not certain. The germline gives CDR1 MDHEN, CDR2 SYDVKM. There are 15 residues in the CDR3. V lost 4 bases to trimming and J lost 4 bases, with 16 bases between them. CDR3 sequence: CASSSRERFRETQYF. In DNA, the CDR3 is TGTGCCAGCAGTTCTCGTGAAAGGTTTAGAGAGACCCAGTACTTC.

The J gene is TRBJ1-1, the V gene TRBV5-8; D not certain. The CDR3 loop spans 11 amino acids. CDR1 is SGHTS, CDR2 YDEGEE, per germline. Trimming pared 6 bases from V and 7 bases from J, leaving 10 bases between. For the CDR3, the DNA is TGTGCCAGCAACCGGGCAGTTGAAGCTTTCTTT. This translates into CASNRAVEAFF.